Below, 14 T cell receptor beta chains from the same sample are listed, as sequenced in a study of T cell responses to AZD1222 COVID-19 vaccine. Sequencing was performed with immunoSEQ multiplex PCR; in TCRdb, only in-frame clones are kept and a portion is missing. The sample contains fewer than 50,000 clones, around 80% of which appear only once. The sequenced sample was peripheral blood, obtained on day 0 of AZD1222 vaccination. The receptor source for this set is an adult in good health.

The chain combines TRBV27 with TRBJ1-5; D ambiguous. Deletions cut 1 base from V and 4 bases from J, with 11 bases between. Germline CDR1 and CDR2: MNHEY and SMNVEV (reference sequence). The CDR3 spans 15 residues. The CDR3 here is CASSLYDGRNQPQHF. As DNA, the CDR3 is TGTGCCAGCAGTTTATATGACGGACGAAATCAGCCCCAGCATTTT.

The rearrangement uses TRBV11-3 and TRBJ2-3, with D perhaps TRBD2 (6 bases). The V end lost 1 base, the J end lost 7 bases, and 9 bases lay between the germline ends. CDR1 is SGHNT, CDR2 YENEEA, per germline. The CDR3 loop spans 13 amino acids. DNA for the CDR3: TGTGCCAGCAGCTTAGGTGCGGGAAATACGCAGTATTTT. Its protein is CASSLGAGNTQYF.

J is TRBJ2-7 and V is TRBV6-5; D perhaps matches TRBD1 (6 bases). This CDR3 comprises 14 residues. Germline V lookup: CDR1 MNHEY, CDR2 SVGAGI. Deletions cut 0 bases from V and 3 bases from J, with 9 bases between. The CDR3 DNA reads as TGTGCCAGCAGTTACTCGAAGGACAGCTACGAGCAGTACTTC. Its translation is CASSYSKDSYEQYF.

The rearrangement uses TRBV7-2 and TRBJ2-3; perhaps TRBD1 as D (6 bases). Trimming pared 6 bases from V and 1 base from J, leaving 11 bases between. The CDR3 sequence is 14 residues long. CDR1 and CDR2 (germline): SGHTA, FQGNSA. CDR3 protein: CASRQGGGTDTQYF. CDR3 nucleotides: TGTGCCAGCAGACAGGGTGGAGGCACAGATACGCAGTATTTT.

This chain links TRBV6-1 with TRBJ1-4; D not certain. Germline V lookup: CDR1 MNHNS, CDR2 SASEGT. The V gene lost 3 bases and the J gene lost 7 bases, with 12 bases spanning the gap. The CDR3 totals 14 residues. Here the CDR3 DNA reads TGTGCCAGCAGTGACAAAGATGGGAGTGAAAAACTGTTTTTT. Its translation: CASSDKDGSEKLFF.

This chain joins TRBV2 and TRBJ1-3, with 8 bases identical to TRBD1. CDR1 is SNHLY and CDR2 is FYNNEI in the germline V gene. Trimming cost V 6 bases and J 3 bases; bases outside gene matches: 10. The CDR3 is 16 amino acids. The CDR3 nucleotides are TGTGCCAGCAGCCTACGGACAGGGTTGCTTGGAAACACCATATATTTT. Its protein is CASSLRTGLLGNTIYF.

The chain carries TRBV5-1 and TRBJ2-7, with TRBD2 identical over 8 bases. The length of the CDR3 is 12 residues. Germline CDR1 and CDR2: SGHRS and YFSETQ. The V segment lost 5 bases and the J segment 7 bases; nucleotides outside the gene matches: 5. For the CDR3, the DNA is TGCGCCAGCAGGTCCCTAGCGGGTGAGCAGTACTTC. This sequence encodes CASRSLAGEQYF.

The rearrangement joins TRBV19 to TRBJ2-2; TRBD1 aligns across 7 bases. V gave up 10 bases and J gave up 0 bases; unmatched junction bases: 14. The CDR3 loop spans 17 amino acids. Germline V gene sequence: CDR1 LNHDA, CDR2 SQIVND (reference sequence). The chain's CDR3 is CATDRPTGRPNTGELFF. CDR3 nucleotide sequence: TGTGCCACCGACCGCCCGACAGGGCGCCCGAACACCGGGGAGCTGTTTTTT. Using reference TRBV19 and TRBJ2-2 for the parts outside the CDR3, the full variable domain is DGGITQSPKYLFRKEGQNVTLSCEQNLNHDAMYWYRQDPGQGLRLIYYSQIVNDFQKGDIAEGYSVSREKKESFPLTVTSAQKNPTAFYLCATDRPTGRPNTGELFFGEGSRLTVL.

V and J are TRBV7-9 and TRBJ2-1; no reliable D call. The CDR3 contains 13 residues. V lost 0 bases and J lost 15, with 15 bases in between. Germline V gives CDR1 SEHNR, CDR2 FQNEAQ (reference sequence). The CDR3 DNA follows: TGTGCCAGCAGCTTAGCGGAAGGAATCAACCCGTTCTTC. Its translation is CASSLAEGINPFF.

The CDR3 here is CATSDGQGWGQPQHF. CDR3 nucleotide sequence: TGTGCCACCAGTGATGGACAGGGGTGGGGGCAGCCCCAGCATTTT. The gene calls are TRBV24-1 and TRBJ1-5, with 9 positions matching TRBD1. Germline V lookup: CDR1 KGHDR, CDR2 SFDVKD. Trimming took 3 bases from V and 7 from J; bases not matched to a gene: 6. The CDR3 runs 15 residues.

The chain links TRBV28 to TRBJ1-5, with D maybe TRBD1 (6 bases). V was trimmed by 5 bases and J by 11 bases, leaving 25 bases between them. This CDR3 is 16 amino acids long. CDR1 is MDHEN, CDR2 SYDVKM, per germline. The CDR3 sequence is CASSAAPGGGQSAQHF. CDR3 coding DNA: TGTGCCAGCAGTGCCGCCCCGGGGGGCGGTCAATCAGCCCAGCATTTT. Using reference TRBV28 and TRBJ1-5 for the parts outside the CDR3, the full variable domain is DVKVTQSSRYLVKRTGEKVFLECVQDMDHENMFWYRQDPGLGLRLIYFSYDVKMKEKGDIPEGYSVSREKKERFSLILESASTNQTSMYLCASSAAPGGGQSAQHFGDGTRLSIL.

This chain connects TRBV21-1 to TRBJ2-1; the D call of TRBD1 is as the table states it, not checked on the DNA. TRBV21-1 is noted as a pseudogene. The CDR3 totals 15 residues. This chain's CDR3 is CASPQEKDKNNEQFF. CDR3 DNA: TGTGCCAGCCCACAGGAAAAGGACAAGAACAATGAGCAGTTCTTC.

The rearrangement joins TRBV19 to TRBJ1-2; D is unresolved. The CDR3 loop spans 14 amino acids. From germline, CDR1 is LNHDA and CDR2 SQIVND (reference sequence). With 7 bases removed from V and 2 bases from J, the gap between germline ends came to 14 bases. The CDR3 sequence: CASTAPPDNYGYTF. CDR3 nucleotide sequence: TGTGCCAGTACCGCGCCCCCGGACAACTATGGCTACACCTTC.

This chain links TRBV28 with TRBJ2-2; the D is unclear. The CDR3 loop spans 15 amino acids. Germline CDR1 MDHEN, CDR2 SYDVKM. V gave up 6 bases and J gave up 5 bases, with 16 bases separating them. The CDR3: CASRKETPRTGELFF. The CDR3 DNA reads TGTGCCAGCAGGAAAGAAACCCCAAGAACCGGGGAGCTGTTTTTT.